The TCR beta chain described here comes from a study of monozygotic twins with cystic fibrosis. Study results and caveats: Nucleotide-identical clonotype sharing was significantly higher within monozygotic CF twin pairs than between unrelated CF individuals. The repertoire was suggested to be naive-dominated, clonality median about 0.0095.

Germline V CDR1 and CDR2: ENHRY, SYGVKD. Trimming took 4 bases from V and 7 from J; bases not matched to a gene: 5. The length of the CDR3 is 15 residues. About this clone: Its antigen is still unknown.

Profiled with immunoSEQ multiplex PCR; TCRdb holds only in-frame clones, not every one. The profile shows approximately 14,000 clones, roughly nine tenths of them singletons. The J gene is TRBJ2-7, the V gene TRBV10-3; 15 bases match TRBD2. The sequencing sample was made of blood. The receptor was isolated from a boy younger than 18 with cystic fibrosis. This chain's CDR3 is CAISGTSGGAWEQYF. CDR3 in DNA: TGTGCCATCAGTGGGACTAGCGGGGGGGCTTGGGAGCAGTACTTC.